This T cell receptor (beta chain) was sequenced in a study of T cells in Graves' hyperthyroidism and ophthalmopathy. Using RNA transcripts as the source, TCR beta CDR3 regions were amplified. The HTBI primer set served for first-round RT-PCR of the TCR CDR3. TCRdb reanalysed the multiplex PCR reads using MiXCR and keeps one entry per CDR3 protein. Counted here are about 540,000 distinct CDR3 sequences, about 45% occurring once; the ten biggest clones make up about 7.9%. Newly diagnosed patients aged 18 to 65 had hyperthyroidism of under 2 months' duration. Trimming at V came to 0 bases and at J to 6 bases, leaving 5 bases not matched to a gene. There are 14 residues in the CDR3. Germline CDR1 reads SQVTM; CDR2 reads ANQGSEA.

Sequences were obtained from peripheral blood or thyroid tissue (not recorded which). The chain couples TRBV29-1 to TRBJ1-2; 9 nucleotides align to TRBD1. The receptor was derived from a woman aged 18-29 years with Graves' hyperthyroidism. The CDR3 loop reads CSVEDAGQGHGYTF. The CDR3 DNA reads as TGCAGCGTTGAAGATGCCGGACAGGGGCATGGCTACACCTTC.